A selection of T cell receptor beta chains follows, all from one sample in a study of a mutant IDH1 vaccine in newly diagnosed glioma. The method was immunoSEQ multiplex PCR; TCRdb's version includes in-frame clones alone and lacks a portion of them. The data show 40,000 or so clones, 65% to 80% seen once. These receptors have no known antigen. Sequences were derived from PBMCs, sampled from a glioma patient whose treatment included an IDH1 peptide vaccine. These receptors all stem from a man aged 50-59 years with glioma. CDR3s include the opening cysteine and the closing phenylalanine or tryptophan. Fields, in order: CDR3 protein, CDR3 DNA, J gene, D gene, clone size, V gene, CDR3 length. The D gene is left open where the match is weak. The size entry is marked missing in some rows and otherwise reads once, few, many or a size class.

CDR3aa: CASSLEGGELKYEQYF
CDR3nt: TGTGCCAGCAGCTTGGAGGGGGGGGAACTCAAGTACGAGCAGTACTTC
j_gene: TRBJ2-7
d_gene: NA
abundance: few
v_gene: TRBV5-5
len: 16

CDR3aa: CASSEEAGQSYGYTF
CDR3nt: TGTGCCAGCAGTGAGGAGGCAGGGCAGTCCTATGGCTACACCTTC
j_gene: TRBJ1-2
d_gene: NA
abundance: NA
v_gene: TRBV2
len: 15

CDR3aa: CASRKTGGELFF
CDR3nt: TGTGCCAGCAGAAAGACGGGCGGGGAGCTGTTTTTT
j_gene: TRBJ2-2
d_gene: NA
abundance: once
v_gene: TRBV9
len: 12

CDR3aa: CASSLEPISANEKLFF
CDR3nt: TGCGCCAGCAGCTTGGAGCCGATTAGCGCTAATGAAAAACTGTTTTTT
j_gene: TRBJ1-4
d_gene: NA
abundance: NA
v_gene: TRBV5-1
len: 16

CDR3aa: CATSRVIAGPPADTQYF
CDR3nt: TGTGCCACCAGCAGAGTCATAGCGGGGCCTCCAGCAGATACGCAGTATTTT
j_gene: TRBJ2-3
d_gene: TRBD2
abundance: NA
v_gene: TRBV15
len: 17

CDR3aa: CASAPIEELTDTQYF
CDR3nt: TGTGCCAGCGCACCTATTGAAGAATTGACAGATACGCAGTATTTT
j_gene: TRBJ2-3
d_gene: NA
abundance: NA
v_gene: TRBV18
len: 15

CDR3aa: CASSQDTGRDQPQHF
CDR3nt: TGCGCCAGCAGCCAGGACACAGGGCGAGATCAGCCCCAGCATTTT
j_gene: TRBJ1-5
d_gene: NA
abundance: NA
v_gene: TRBV4-1
len: 15

CDR3aa: CASSGDRNQPQHF
CDR3nt: TGTGCCAGTAGCGGGGACAGAAATCAGCCCCAGCATTTT
j_gene: TRBJ1-5
d_gene: TRBD1
abundance: NA
v_gene: TRBV19
len: 13

CDR3aa: CASSLRRQGISGANVLTF
CDR3nt: TGTGCCAGCAGCTTAAGAAGGCAGGGAATCTCTGGGGCCAACGTCCTGACTTTC
j_gene: TRBJ2-6
d_gene: NA
abundance: NA
v_gene: TRBV7-9
len: 18

CDR3aa: CASSLAGQGYEQYF
CDR3nt: TGTGCCAGCAGCTTAGCGGGCCAGGGCTACGAGCAGTACTTC
j_gene: TRBJ2-7
d_gene: NA
abundance: NA
v_gene: TRBV7-9
len: 14

CDR3aa: CAWSVTGPVTGELFF
CDR3nt: TGTGCCTGGAGTGTAACAGGACCAGTAACCGGGGAGCTGTTTTTT
j_gene: TRBJ2-2
d_gene: NA
abundance: NA
v_gene: TRBV30
len: 15

CDR3aa: CASSPKRQGPHEQYF
CDR3nt: TGTGCCAGCAGCCCGAAGAGACAGGGCCCCCACGAGCAGTACTTC
j_gene: TRBJ2-7
d_gene: TRBD1
abundance: NA
v_gene: TRBV7-9
len: 15

CDR3aa: CASSSTGGYAHTEAFF
CDR3nt: TGTGCCAGCAGCTCGACAGGGGGTTATGCCCACACTGAAGCTTTCTTT
j_gene: TRBJ1-1
d_gene: TRBD1
abundance: NA
v_gene: TRBV5-5
len: 16

CDR3aa: CSVEDRTYEQYF
CDR3nt: TGCAGCGTTGAGGACAGGACCTACGAGCAGTACTTC
j_gene: TRBJ2-7
d_gene: TRBD1
abundance: NA
v_gene: TRBV29-1
len: 12

CDR3aa: CASSTQGFNYGYTF
CDR3nt: TGTGCCAGCAGTACACAGGGATTTAACTATGGCTACACCTTC
j_gene: TRBJ1-2
d_gene: NA
abundance: NA
v_gene: TRBV6-5
len: 14

CDR3aa: CASSSRDLATNEKLFF
CDR3nt: TGTGCCAGCAGCTCTAGGGACCTTGCAACTAATGAAAAACTGTTTTTT
j_gene: TRBJ1-4
d_gene: NA
abundance: NA
v_gene: TRBV7-8
len: 16

CDR3aa: CASGTTGNYGYTF
CDR3nt: TGTGCCAGCGGAACCACAGGGAACTATGGCTACACCTTC
j_gene: TRBJ1-2
d_gene: NA
abundance: NA
v_gene: TRBV7-9
len: 13

CDR3aa: CASSLTIRDYNEQFF
CDR3nt: TGTGCCAGCAGCTTGACAATCAGGGACTACAATGAGCAGTTCTTC
j_gene: TRBJ2-1
d_gene: NA
abundance: NA
v_gene: TRBV7-2
len: 15

CDR3aa: CASGAYYEQYF
CDR3nt: TGTGCCAGCGGGGCTTACTACGAGCAGTACTTC
j_gene: TRBJ2-7
d_gene: NA
abundance: NA
v_gene: TRBV19
len: 11

CDR3aa: CASSEAGRAIPYGYTF
CDR3nt: TGTGCCAGCAGTGAAGCCGGCAGGGCAATACCCTATGGCTACACCTTC
j_gene: TRBJ1-2
d_gene: NA
abundance: NA
v_gene: TRBV25-1
len: 16

CDR3aa: CAIKGQGLAGANVLTF
CDR3nt: TGTGCCATCAAGGGGCAGGGGTTGGCTGGGGCCAACGTCCTGACTTTC
j_gene: TRBJ2-6
d_gene: NA
abundance: NA
v_gene: TRBV10-3
len: 16

CDR3aa: CASSPSGGGLVEQYF
CDR3nt: TGCGCCAGCAGCCCCTCAGGGGGCGGTCTGGTCGAGCAGTACTTC
j_gene: TRBJ2-7
d_gene: TRBD1
abundance: NA
v_gene: TRBV5-1
len: 15

CDR3aa: CASTPRDEQFF
CDR3nt: TGTGCCAGCACCCCTAGGGATGAGCAGTTCTTC
j_gene: TRBJ2-1
d_gene: NA
abundance: few
v_gene: TRBV2
len: 11

CDR3aa: CARSLAPRTASNQPQHF
CDR3nt: TGTGCCAGAAGCTTGGCTCCTAGGACAGCCTCCAATCAGCCCCAGCATTTT
j_gene: TRBJ1-5
d_gene: NA
abundance: NA
v_gene: TRBV5-3
len: 17

CDR3aa: CASSDYGQGTGSYNEQFF
CDR3nt: TGCGCCAGCAGTGATTACGGACAGGGGACGGGCTCCTACAATGAGCAGTTCTTC
j_gene: TRBJ2-1
d_gene: TRBD1
abundance: few
v_gene: TRBV10-1
len: 18

CDR3aa: CASSESGRGNSPLHF
CDR3nt: TGTGCCAGCAGTGAATCGGGCAGGGGTAATTCACCCCTCCACTTT
j_gene: TRBJ1-6
d_gene: NA
abundance: NA
v_gene: TRBV25-1
len: 15

CDR3aa: CASSSSGWGGDTQYF
CDR3nt: TGCGCCAGCAGCTCCTCGGGGTGGGGGGGAGATACGCAGTATTTT
j_gene: TRBJ2-3
d_gene: TRBD2
abundance: NA
v_gene: TRBV5-1
len: 15

CDR3aa: CASSLGGNNGGTDTQYF
CDR3nt: TGTGCCAGCAGCTTAGGGGGAAACAACGGGGGAACAGATACGCAGTATTTT
j_gene: TRBJ2-3
d_gene: NA
abundance: NA
v_gene: TRBV11-3
len: 17

CDR3aa: CASSFPPGQGDTEAFF
CDR3nt: TGTGCCAGCAGTTTCCCGCCGGGACAGGGGGACACTGAAGCTTTCTTT
j_gene: TRBJ1-1
d_gene: TRBD1
abundance: NA
v_gene: TRBV28
len: 16

CDR3aa: CATSSPFSLAGVMKTQYF
CDR3nt: TGTGCCACCAGCAGTCCCTTCTCCCTAGCGGGGGTCATGAAGACCCAGTACTTC
j_gene: TRBJ2-5
d_gene: TRBD2
abundance: NA
v_gene: TRBV15
len: 18

CDR3aa: CASGAHLANQPQHF
CDR3nt: TGTGCTAGTGGTGCCCATCTGGCTAATCAGCCCCAGCATTTT
j_gene: TRBJ1-5
d_gene: NA
abundance: NA
v_gene: TRBV12-5
len: 14

CDR3aa: CASSLTTRLNQPQHF
CDR3nt: TGTGCCAGCAGCTTAACCACCCGCTTGAATCAGCCCCAGCATTTT
j_gene: TRBJ1-5
d_gene: NA
abundance: NA
v_gene: TRBV7-8
len: 15